A selection of T cell receptor beta chains follows, all from one sample in a study of beta chain features in type 1 diabetes. TCRdb's table, derived via immunoSEQ multiplex PCR, lists solely in-frame clones and lacks some. Among 200,000 to 250,000 clones listed, approximately 11% were seen once. Sequencing was performed on central memory CD4+ T cells from blood. The receptor set was obtained from a man aged 18 to 29 in good health. The CDR3 runs from the conserved cysteine through the conserved F or W. D genes are given only for firm matches. Clone size is given for some rows only: seen once, a few or many times, or a class if the clone is expanded.

D | J | size | V | DNA | CDR3
TRBD2 | TRBJ2-1 | few | TRBV2 | TGTGCCAGCAGGTCAGGACTAGCGGGGGCATACAATGAGCAGTTCTTC | CASRSGLAGAYNEQFF
NA | TRBJ2-3 | NA | TRBV5-1 | TGCGCCAGCAGCTTGGAACGGGGTTCTACCGGCACAGATACGCAGTATTTT | CASSLERGSTGTDTQYF
NA | TRBJ2-2 | NA | TRBV5-1 | TGCGCCAGCAGCTTGGGACTACAGAACACCGGGGAGCTGTTTTTT | CASSLGLQNTGELFF
TRBD1 | TRBJ1-5 | many | TRBV29-1 | TGCAGCGGGAACAGGGGACATAGCAATCAGCCCCAGCATTTT | CSGNRGHSNQPQHF
TRBD1 | TRBJ2-7 | few | TRBV2 | TGTGCCAGATCCCGGGACAGGAGCTCCTACGAGCAGTACTTC | CARSRDRSSYEQYF
NA | TRBJ2-6 | NA | TRBV5-1 | TGCGCCAGCAGCTTGGGGCAGGGGCCCCCCTCTGGGGCCAACGTCCTGACTTTC | CASSLGQGPPSGANVLTF
TRBD2 | TRBJ2-7 | NA | TRBV30 | TGTGCCTGGACTAGCGGAGCCTACGAGCAGTACTTC | CAWTSGAYEQYF
TRBD1 | TRBJ2-1 | NA | TRBV7-9 | TGTGCCAGCAGCAACCACAGGGGGTCCTACAATGAGCAGTTCTTC | CASSNHRGSYNEQFF
TRBD1 | TRBJ2-1 | few | TRBV18 | TGTGCCAGCTCCCCCAGGGGGTCCACCTACAATGAGCAGTTCTTC | CASSPRGSTYNEQFF
TRBD2 | TRBJ2-3 | few | TRBV4-3 | TGCGCCAGCAGCCAAGATAAGCGGGACCTAAGCACAGATACGCAGTATTTT | CASSQDKRDLSTDTQYF
NA | TRBJ2-1 | NA | TRBV10-3 | TGTGCCATCAGTGAGTTCGGAGAGCAGTTCTTC | CAISEFGEQFF
NA | TRBJ2-3 | few | TRBV9 | TGTGCCAGCAGCTCCAGGGGAGATACGCAGTATTTT | CASSSRGDTQYF
TRBD1 | TRBJ2-7 | few | TRBV4-1 | TGCGCCAGCAGCCAAGATAGGGACAGGGCCTACGAGCAGTACTTC | CASSQDRDRAYEQYF
TRBD2 | TRBJ2-3 | NA | TRBV25-1 | TGTGCCAGCAGTGCCCTAGCGGGACTTAGCACAGATACGCAGTATTTT | CASSALAGLSTDTQYF
NA | TRBJ1-3 | NA | TRBV29-1 | TGCAGCGCAGTAACGGGGGGAAACACCATATATTTT | CSAVTGGNTIYF
NA | TRBJ2-1 | NA | TRBV5-4 | TGTGCCAGCAGCCCGCAAGGTGGAAGCTCCTACAATGAGCAGTTCTTC | CASSPQGGSSYNEQFF
TRBD1 | TRBJ1-1 | many | TRBV30 | TGTGCCTGGAGTGTCGTACAGGGGTCTGGTGAAGCTTTCTTT | CAWSVVQGSGEAFF
NA | TRBJ2-7 | NA | TRBV25-1 | TGTGCCAGCAGTGCCGGAGCCTACGAGCAGTACTTC | CASSAGAYEQYF
TRBD1 | TRBJ1-5 | NA | TRBV5-6 | TGTGCCAGCAGCGCCACAGGGGGGGCCACCAATCAGCCCCAGCATTTT | CASSATGGATNQPQHF
NA | TRBJ2-7 | NA | TRBV29-1 | TGCAGCGTTCCGGGAAAGCCGCATCCTGAGCAGTACTTC | CSVPGKPHPEQYF
NA | TRBJ2-2 | few | TRBV4-1 | TGCGCCAGCAGCCAAGTGACAGTGGAGACCGGGGAGCTGTTTTTT | CASSQVTVETGELFF
NA | TRBJ2-6 | few | TRBV30 | TGTGCCTGGAGTCCACTAAGGGGTCTCTCTGGGGCCAACGTCCTGACTTTC | CAWSPLRGLSGANVLTF
NA | TRBJ1-1 | NA | TRBV30 | TGTGCCTGGAGTGTAAATACGAACACTGAAGCTTTCTTT | CAWSVNTNTEAFF
NA | TRBJ2-5 | NA | TRBV5-1 | TGCGCCTCCTCCCAGGACCAAGAGACCCAGTACTTC | CASSQDQETQYF
TRBD2 | TRBJ2-7 | NA | TRBV9 | TGTGCCAGCAGCGCAGGACTAGCGGGAGGGACTCTCTCCTACGAGCAGTACTTC | CASSAGLAGGTLSYEQYF
NA | TRBJ1-2 | NA | TRBV7-9 | TGTGCCAGCAGCCCGGCGGGGCAGATCTATGGCTACACCTTC | CASSPAGQIYGYTF
NA | TRBJ2-7 | NA | TRBV7-2 | TGTGCCAGCAGCAGCCACTACGAGCAGTACTTC | CASSSHYEQYF
NA | TRBJ1-2 | NA | TRBV28 | TGTGCCAGCAGCTCCCCAGGGCCCCGACAGGTGGGCTACACCTTC | CASSSPGPRQVGYTF
NA | TRBJ1-3 | NA | TRBV5-4 | TGTGCCAGCAGCTTGGAAGAGGGAAACACCATATATTTT | CASSLEEGNTIYF
NA | TRBJ2-7 | many | TRBV5-4 | TGTGCCAGCAGTTGGGACGGGGAAAGGGAGCAGTACTTC | CASSWDGEREQYF
TRBD1 | TRBJ2-7 | NA | TRBV11-2 | TGTGCCAGCAGCCAGGGGGTGGGGAAGAGCCACGAGCAGTACTTC | CASSQGVGKSHEQYF
NA | TRBJ1-2 | many | TRBV2 | TGTGCCAGCAGTGAAGCGGGGGTAGATGGCTACACCTTC | CASSEAGVDGYTF
NA | TRBJ2-1 | few | TRBV7-9 | TGTGCCAGCATCCCCGGTCGGCTAGCGAGCTACAATGAGCAGTTCTTC | CASIPGRLASYNEQFF
TRBD2 | TRBJ2-2 | NA | TRBV5-1 | TGCGCCAGCAGCCCGCGACTAGCGGGAAACACCGGGGAGCTGTTTTTT | CASSPRLAGNTGELFF
NA | TRBJ1-1 | NA | TRBV20-1 | TGCAGTGTCGACCACACTGAAGCTTTCTTT | CSVDHTEAFF
NA | TRBJ2-5 | once | TRBV7-8 | TGTGCCAGCAGCTTGCTGGTGGGAGCAGAGACCCAGTACTTC | CASSLLVGAETQYF
NA | TRBJ2-4 | few | TRBV30 | TGTGCCTGGACAGGCTCGGGAAACATTCAGTACTTC | CAWTGSGNIQYF
NA | TRBJ2-7 | few | TRBV28 | TGTGCCAGCAGCCTTAGGGTCGAGCAGTACTTC | CASSLRVEQYF
TRBD2 | TRBJ2-1 | NA | TRBV7-3 | TGTGCCAGCAGCTCGGGAGGTGAGCAGTTCTTC | CASSSGGEQFF
TRBD1 | TRBJ2-2 | NA | TRBV29-1 | TGCAGCGCCACAACCAGGGGGATACTGACTGGGGAGCTGTTTTTT | CSATTRGILTGELFF
TRBD1 | TRBJ1-3 | few | TRBV7-2 | TGTGCCAGCAGCCGACGGACAGGGGTTGGAAACACCATATATTTT | CASSRRTGVGNTIYF
NA | TRBJ2-5 | NA | TRBV5-1 | TGCGCCAGCAGCTTGGAAGGAGGGATTGAGACCCAGTACTTC | CASSLEGGIETQYF
TRBD2 | TRBJ2-1 | NA | TRBV7-9 | TGTGCCAGCGCTGGACTAGCGGGGTACAATGAGCAGTTCTTC | CASAGLAGYNEQFF
TRBD1 | TRBJ2-7 | NA | TRBV29-1 | TGCAGCGGCGGACAGGGGGCATACGAGCAGTACTTC | CSGGQGAYEQYF
NA | TRBJ2-3 | NA | TRBV7-2 | TGTGCCAGCAGCTTAGCGTCTCTGACAGATACGCAGTATTTT | CASSLASLTDTQYF
NA | TRBJ2-3 | NA | TRBV7-3 | TGTGCCAGCAGCTTAAGGCAAGAAGCCGATACGCAGTATTTT | CASSLRQEADTQYF
TRBD1 | TRBJ1-1 | few | TRBV30 | TGTGCCTGGAGTGTACTCAGGGGGCTATCAGAAGCTTTCTTT | CAWSVLRGLSEAFF
NA | TRBJ1-3 | few | TRBV29-1 | TGCAGCGTTGAAGGGGTGAGCTTTGGAAACACCATATATTTT | CSVEGVSFGNTIYF
NA | TRBJ1-1 | few | TRBV29-1 | TGCAGCGTTGCCCCGATGAACACTGAAGCTTTCTTT | CSVAPMNTEAFF
NA | TRBJ1-2 | NA | TRBV20-1 | TGCAGTGCTAGGTATATCAGCTACACCTTC | CSARYISYTF
NA | TRBJ2-1 | NA | TRBV7-9 | TGTGCCAGCAGCCGTTCTAGCTCCTACAATGAGCAGTTCTTC | CASSRSSSYNEQFF
NA | TRBJ2-3 | few | TRBV9 | TGTGCCAGCAGCGTCACAGGGTTCGATACGCAGTATTTT | CASSVTGFDTQYF
NA | TRBJ2-7 | NA | TRBV7-9 | TGTGCCAGCAGCTTACTCGGCTACGAGCAGTACTTC | CASSLLGYEQYF
TRBD1 | TRBJ2-7 | NA | TRBV6-5 | TGTGCCAGCAGTATAGGACAGGGTTTCCACGAGCAGTACTTC | CASSIGQGFHEQYF
NA | TRBJ2-1 | NA | TRBV6-5 | TGTGCCAGCAGTGCCGGCCGTGAGCAGTTCTTC | CASSAGREQFF